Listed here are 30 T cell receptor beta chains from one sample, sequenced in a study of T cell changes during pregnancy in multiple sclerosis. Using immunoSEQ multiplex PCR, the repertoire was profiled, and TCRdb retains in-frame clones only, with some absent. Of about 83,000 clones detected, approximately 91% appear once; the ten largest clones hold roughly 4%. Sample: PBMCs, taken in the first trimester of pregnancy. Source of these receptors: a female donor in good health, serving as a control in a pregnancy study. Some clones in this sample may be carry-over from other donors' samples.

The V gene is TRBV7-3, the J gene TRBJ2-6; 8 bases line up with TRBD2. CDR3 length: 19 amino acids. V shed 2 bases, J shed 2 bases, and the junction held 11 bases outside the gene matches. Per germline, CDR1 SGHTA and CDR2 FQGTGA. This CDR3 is CASSLYGGALSPGANVLTF. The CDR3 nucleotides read TGTGCCAGCAGCTTATACGGGGGGGCATTATCCCCTGGGGCCAACGTCCTGACTTTC.

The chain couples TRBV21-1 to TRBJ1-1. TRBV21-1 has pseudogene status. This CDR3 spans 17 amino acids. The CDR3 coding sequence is TGTGCCAGCAGCACTACGGGGGTGGTGGTTTGGAACACTGAAGCTTTCTTT. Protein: CASSTTGVVVWNTEAFF.

CDR3 region: CAISERLAGVGSYNEQFF. CDR3 nucleotides: TGTGCCATCAGTGAGAGACTAGCGGGAGTCGGGTCCTACAATGAGCAGTTCTTC. This chain connects TRBV10-3 to TRBJ2-1; TRBD2 agrees at 12 bases. Germline loops: CDR1 ENHRY, CDR2 SYGVKD. The CDR3 has 18 residues. V was pared by 2 bases and J by 1 base, with 6 bases of the junction left unmatched.

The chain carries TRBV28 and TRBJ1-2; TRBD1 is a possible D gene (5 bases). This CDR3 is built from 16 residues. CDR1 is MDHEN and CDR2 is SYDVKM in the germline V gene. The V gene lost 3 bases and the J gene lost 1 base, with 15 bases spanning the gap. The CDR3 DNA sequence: TGTGCCAGCAGTTTCCCCCGTGCGGGGGTTAACTATGGCTACACCTTC. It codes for CASSFPRAGVNYGYTF.

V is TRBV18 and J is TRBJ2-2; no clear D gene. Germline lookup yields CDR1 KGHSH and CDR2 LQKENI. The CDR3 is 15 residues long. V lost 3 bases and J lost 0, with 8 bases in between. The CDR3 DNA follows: TGTGCCAGCTCACCGGCGACATCGAACACCGGGGAGCTGTTTTTT. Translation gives CASSPATSNTGELFF.

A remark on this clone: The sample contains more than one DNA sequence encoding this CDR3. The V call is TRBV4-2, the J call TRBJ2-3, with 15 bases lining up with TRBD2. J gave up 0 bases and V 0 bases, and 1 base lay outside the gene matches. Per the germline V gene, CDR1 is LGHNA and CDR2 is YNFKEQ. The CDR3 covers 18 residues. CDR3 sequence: CASSQEGTSGGSTDTQYF. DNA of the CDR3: TGTGCCAGCAGCCAAGAGGGGACTAGCGGGGGGAGCACAGATACGCAGTATTTT.

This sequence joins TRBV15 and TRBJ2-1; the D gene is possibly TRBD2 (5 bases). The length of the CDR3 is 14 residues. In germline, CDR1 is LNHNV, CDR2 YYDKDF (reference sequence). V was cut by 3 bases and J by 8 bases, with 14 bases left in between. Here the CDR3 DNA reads TGTGCCACCAGCAGGACTGATGCGAGGGATGAGCAGTTCTTC. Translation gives CATSRTDARDEQFF.

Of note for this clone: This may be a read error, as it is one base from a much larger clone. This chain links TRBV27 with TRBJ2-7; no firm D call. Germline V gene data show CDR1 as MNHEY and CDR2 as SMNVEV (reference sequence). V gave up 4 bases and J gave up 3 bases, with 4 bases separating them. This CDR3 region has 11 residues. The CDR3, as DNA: TGTGCCAGCAGTTCCCACTACGAGCAGTACTTC. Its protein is CASSSHYEQYF.

CDR3 protein: CAISGTSGGPYEQYF. The CDR3 DNA follows: TGTGCCATCAGTGGGACTAGCGGGGGCCCCTACGAGCAGTACTTC. The J gene is TRBJ2-7, the V gene TRBV10-3; TRBD2 matches 13 bases. Germline V gene sequence: CDR1 ENHRY, CDR2 SYGVKD. The CDR3 loop spans 15 amino acids. Trimming cost V 4 bases and J 2 bases; bases outside gene matches: 2.

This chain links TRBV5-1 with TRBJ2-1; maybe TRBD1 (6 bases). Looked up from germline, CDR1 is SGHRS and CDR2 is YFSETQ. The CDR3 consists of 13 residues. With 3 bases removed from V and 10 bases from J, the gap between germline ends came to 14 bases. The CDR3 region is CASSWGPGGEQFF. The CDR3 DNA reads TGCGCCAGCAGCTGGGGGCCGGGCGGGGAGCAGTTCTTC.

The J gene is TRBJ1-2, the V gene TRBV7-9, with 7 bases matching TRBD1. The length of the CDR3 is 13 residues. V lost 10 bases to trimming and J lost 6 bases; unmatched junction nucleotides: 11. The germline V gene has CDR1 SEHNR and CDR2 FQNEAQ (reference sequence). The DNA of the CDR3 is TGTGCCACCGCGACAGGGTGGATGGATGGCTACACCTTC. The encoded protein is CATATGWMDGYTF.

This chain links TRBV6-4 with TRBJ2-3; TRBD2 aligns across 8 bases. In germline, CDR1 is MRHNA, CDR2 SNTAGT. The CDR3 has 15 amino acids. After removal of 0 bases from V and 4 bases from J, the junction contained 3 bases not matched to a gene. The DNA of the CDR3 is TGTGCCAGCAGTGACTCGACGGGAGGGCCAGATACGCAGTATTTT. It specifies CASSDSTGGPDTQYF.

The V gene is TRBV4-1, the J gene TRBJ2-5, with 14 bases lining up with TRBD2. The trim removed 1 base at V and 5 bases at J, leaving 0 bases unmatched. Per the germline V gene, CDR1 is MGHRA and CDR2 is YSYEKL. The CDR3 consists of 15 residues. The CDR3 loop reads CASSQGLAGGETQYF. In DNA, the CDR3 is TGCGCCAGCAGCCAAGGACTAGCGGGAGGGGAGACCCAGTACTTC.

CDR3 amino acids: CASSIFDRGWNEQFF. CDR3 sequence (DNA): TGTGCCAGTAGTATTTTTGACAGGGGATGGAATGAGCAGTTCTTC. V and J are TRBV19 and TRBJ2-1; 8 bases map to TRBD1. J lost 7 bases, V lost 3 bases, and 8 bases had no gene match. Germline CDR1 is LNHDA and CDR2 is SQIVND (reference sequence). The CDR3 totals 15 residues.

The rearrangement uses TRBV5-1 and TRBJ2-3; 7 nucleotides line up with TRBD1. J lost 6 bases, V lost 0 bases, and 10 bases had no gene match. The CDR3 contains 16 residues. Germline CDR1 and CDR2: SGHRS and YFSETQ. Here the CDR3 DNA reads TGCGCCAGCAGCTTGGTGGGACAGCCATCGGGGGATACGCAGTATTTT. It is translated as CASSLVGQPSGDTQYF. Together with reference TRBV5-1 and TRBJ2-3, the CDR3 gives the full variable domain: KAGVTQTPRYLIKTRGQQVTLSCSPISGHRSVSWYQQTPGQGLQFLFEYFSETQRNKGNFPGRFSGRQFSNSRSEMNVSTLELGDSALYLCASSLVGQPSGDTQYFGPGTRLTVL.

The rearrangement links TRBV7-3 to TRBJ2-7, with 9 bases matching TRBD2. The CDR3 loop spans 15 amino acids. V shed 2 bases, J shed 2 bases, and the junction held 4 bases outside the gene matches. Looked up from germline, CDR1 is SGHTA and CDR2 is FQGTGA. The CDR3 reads CASSLSAGGTYEQYF. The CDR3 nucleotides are TGTGCCAGCAGCTTATCGGCGGGGGGGACCTACGAGCAGTACTTC. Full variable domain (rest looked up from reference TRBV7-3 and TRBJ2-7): GAGVSQTPSNKVTEKGKYVELRCDPISGHTALYWYRQSLGQGPEFLIYFQGTGAADDSGLPNDRFFAVRPEGSVSTLKIQRTERGDSAVYLCASSLSAGGTYEQYFGPGTRLTVT.

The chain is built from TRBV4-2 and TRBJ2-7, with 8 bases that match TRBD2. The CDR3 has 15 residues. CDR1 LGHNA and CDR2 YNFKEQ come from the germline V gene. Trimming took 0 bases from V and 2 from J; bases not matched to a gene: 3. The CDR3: CASSQEPGRAYEQYF. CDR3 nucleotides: TGTGCCAGCAGCCAAGAGCCCGGGAGGGCCTACGAGCAGTACTTC.

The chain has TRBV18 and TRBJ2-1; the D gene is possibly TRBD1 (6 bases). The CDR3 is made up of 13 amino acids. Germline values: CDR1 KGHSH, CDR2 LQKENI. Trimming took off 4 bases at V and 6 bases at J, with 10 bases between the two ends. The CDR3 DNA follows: TGTGCCAGCTCACTCGGACAGAGCAATGAGCAGTTCTTC. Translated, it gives CASSLGQSNEQFF.

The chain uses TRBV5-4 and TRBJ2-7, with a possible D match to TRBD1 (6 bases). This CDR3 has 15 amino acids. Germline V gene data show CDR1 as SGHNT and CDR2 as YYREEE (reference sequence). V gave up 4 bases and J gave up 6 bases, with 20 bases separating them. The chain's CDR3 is CASSPRPLAGAEQYF. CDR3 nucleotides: TGTGCCAGCAGCCCTAGACCGCTCGCAGGGGCCGAGCAGTACTTC.

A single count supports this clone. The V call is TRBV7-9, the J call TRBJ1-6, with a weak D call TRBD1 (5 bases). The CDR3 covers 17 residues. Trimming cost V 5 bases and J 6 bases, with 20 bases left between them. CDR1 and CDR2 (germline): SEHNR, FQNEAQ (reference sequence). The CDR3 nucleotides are TGTGCCAGCAGCCCCCCCCCTCGGGGGTCTCGTAATTCACCCCTCCACTTT. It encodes CASSPPPRGSRNSPLHF.

The CDR3 here is CASSTGQGTDTQYF. The DNA for the CDR3 is TGCGCCAGCAGCACGGGACAGGGGACAGATACGCAGTATTTT. J is TRBJ2-3 and V is TRBV4-3; 10 bases are a match to TRBD1. V was pared by 5 bases and J by 3 bases, with 2 bases of the junction left unmatched. Germline values: CDR1 LGHNA, CDR2 YSLEER. The CDR3 consists of 14 residues.

CDR3 residues: CASKGQLNTEAFF. CDR3 sequence (DNA): TGTGCCAGCAAGGGACAGTTGAACACTGAAGCTTTCTTT. V usage is TRBV27 and J usage is TRBJ1-1, with 7 bases aligning to TRBD1. The germline CDR1 and CDR2 sequences are MNHEY and SMNVEV (reference sequence). Losses at the gene ends were 7 bases for V and 0 bases for J; bases not matched to a gene: 2. This CDR3 has 13 amino acids.

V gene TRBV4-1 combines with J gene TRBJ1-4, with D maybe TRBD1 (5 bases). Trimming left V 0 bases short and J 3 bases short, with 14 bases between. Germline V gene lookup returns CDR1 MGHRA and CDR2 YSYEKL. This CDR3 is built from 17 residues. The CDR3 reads CASSQEGLTGPNEKLFF. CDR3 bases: TGCGCCAGCAGCCAAGAGGGACTGACGGGACCTAATGAAAAACTGTTTTTT.

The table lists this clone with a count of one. The CDR3 reads CASSQPSSGLAGMDEQFF. The DNA for the CDR3 is TGCGCCAGCAGCCAACCGAGTTCGGGACTAGCGGGAATGGATGAGCAGTTCTTC. The chain carries TRBV4-1 and TRBJ2-1; 13 bases map to TRBD2. V lost 2 bases to trimming and J lost 8 bases; unmatched junction nucleotides: 12. Germline V CDR1 and CDR2: MGHRA, YSYEKL. This CDR3 contains 18 residues.

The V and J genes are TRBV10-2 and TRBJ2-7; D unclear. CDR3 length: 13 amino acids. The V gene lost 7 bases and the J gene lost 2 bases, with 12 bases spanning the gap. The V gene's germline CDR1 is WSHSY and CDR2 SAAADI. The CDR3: CASNGDFPYEQYF. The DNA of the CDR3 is TGCGCCAGCAATGGTGACTTCCCCTACGAGCAGTACTTC.

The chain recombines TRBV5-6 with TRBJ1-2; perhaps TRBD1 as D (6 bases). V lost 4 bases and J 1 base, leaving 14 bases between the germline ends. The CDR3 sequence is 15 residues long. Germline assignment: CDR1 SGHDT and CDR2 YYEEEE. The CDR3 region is CASSPGGAGNYGYTF. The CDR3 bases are TGTGCCAGCAGCCCGGGGGGGGCCGGTAACTATGGCTACACCTTC.

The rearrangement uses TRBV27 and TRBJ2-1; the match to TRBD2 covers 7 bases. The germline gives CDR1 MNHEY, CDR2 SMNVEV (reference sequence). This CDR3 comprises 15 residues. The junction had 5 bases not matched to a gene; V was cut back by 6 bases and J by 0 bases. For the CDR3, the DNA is TGTGCCAGCAGATCCGGGACTACCTCCTACAATGAGCAGTTCTTC. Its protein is CASRSGTTSYNEQFF.

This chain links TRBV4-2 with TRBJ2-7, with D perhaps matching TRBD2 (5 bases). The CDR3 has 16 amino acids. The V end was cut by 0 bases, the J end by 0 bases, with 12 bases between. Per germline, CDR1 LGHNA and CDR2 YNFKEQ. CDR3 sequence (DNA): TGTGCCAGCAGCCAAGATTCCGGGATACCCTCCTACGAGCAGTACTTC. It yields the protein CASSQDSGIPSYEQYF.

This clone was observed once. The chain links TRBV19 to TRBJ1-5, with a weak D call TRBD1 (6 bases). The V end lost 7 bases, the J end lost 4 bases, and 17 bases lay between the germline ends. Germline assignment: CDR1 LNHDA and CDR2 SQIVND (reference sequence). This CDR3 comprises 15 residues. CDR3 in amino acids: CASIPPGHPNQPQHF. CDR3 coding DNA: TGTGCCAGTATTCCACCGGGACACCCGAATCAGCCCCAGCATTTT. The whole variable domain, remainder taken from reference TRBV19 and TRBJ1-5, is DGGITQSPKYLFRKEGQNVTLSCEQNLNHDAMYWYRQDPGQGLRLIYYSQIVNDFQKGDIAEGYSVSREKKESFPLTVTSAQKNPTAFYLCASIPPGHPNQPQHFGDGTRLSIL.

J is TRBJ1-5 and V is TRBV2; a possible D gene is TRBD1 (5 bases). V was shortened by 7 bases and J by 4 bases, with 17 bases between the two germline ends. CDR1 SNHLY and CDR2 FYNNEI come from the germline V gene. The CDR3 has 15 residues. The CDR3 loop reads CASIRNSGGNQPQHF. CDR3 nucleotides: TGTGCCAGCATACGAAATAGCGGGGGGAATCAGCCCCAGCATTTT.